The clone carrying this T cell receptor (beta chain) is classed as medium-sized (0.01 to 0.1%). This specimen comes from a study of PD-L1 blockade in urothelial cancer. Background on the study: Analyses were performed on blood at 3 weeks after treatment start (the second dose) and at 6 weeks. The median T cell count in blood samples was 141,255.

The CDR3 totals 15 residues. Trimming cost V 7 bases and J 1 base; bases outside gene matches: 10. Germline V gene sequence: CDR1 MDHEN, CDR2 SYDVKM. Patients' urothelial carcinoma was locally advanced or metastatic. A total of 1 to 8 samples per patient were collected pretreatment and on-treatment. Sequencing used immunoSEQ multiplex PCR; TCRdb keeps in-frame clones, though not all of them. Here the sample spans under 30,000 clones, roughly 84% being singletons. The chain links TRBV28 to TRBJ2-7; 7 bases align to TRBD2. The TCR comes from a man aged 70 or older with urothelial cancer. The source material was PBMCs, sampled around atezolizumab (anti-PD-L1) treatment. DNA of the CDR3: TGTGCCAGCACCGCCTCGGGGGGAAGGTCCTACGAGCAGTACTTC. It encodes CASTASGGRSYEQYF.